Listed below are T cell receptor beta chains from one sample, sequenced in a study of shared clonotypes between healthy human individuals. Clones were read by immunoSEQ multiplex PCR, and TCRdb kept only the in-frame ones, dropping some. The sample contains millions of clones, more than 85% of which appear only once. Sequencing was performed on naive CD8+ T cells from PBMCs. The receptor set was obtained from a man younger than 30 in good health. Some clones in this sample may be carry-over from other donors' samples. The CDR3 runs from the conserved cysteine through the conserved F or W. D genes are given only for firm matches. Clone size appears in some rows only: once, few, many, or a class for an expanded clone.

j_gene	abundance	d_gene	v_gene	CDR3nt	CDR3aa
TRBJ1-5	NA	NA	TRBV10-1	TGCGCCAGCCACTCGGATCAGCCCCAGCATTTT	CASHSDQPQHF
TRBJ2-1	NA	NA	TRBV28	TGTGCCAGCAGTTCACCCACTGGACTACGCTACAATGAGCAGTTCTTC	CASSSPTGLRYNEQFF
TRBJ1-5	NA	NA	TRBV27	TGTGCCAGCAGTCCACTCATAACTAGAACAGGGTCAGAGCGCAATCAGCCCCAGCATTTT	CASSPLITRTGSERNQPQHF
TRBJ1-4	NA	NA	TRBV27	TGTGCCAGCAGTTTCACCCAGGGAACTAATGAAAAACTGTTTTTT	CASSFTQGTNEKLFF
TRBJ1-3	once	TRBD1	TRBV7-2	TGTGCCAGCAGCTTAGGGTTAGGGGGCGTCGGAAACACCATATATTTT	CASSLGLGGVGNTIYF
TRBJ2-7	NA	TRBD1	TRBV5-4	TGTGCCAGCAGCTTGCGGACAGGGGGTACCTACGAGCAGTACTTC	CASSLRTGGTYEQYF
TRBJ2-2	NA	NA	TRBV7-9	TGTGCCAGCAGCCTATACCACTCCGGGGCCGGGGAGCTGTTTTTT	CASSLYHSGAGELFF
TRBJ2-7	NA	TRBD2	TRBV13	TGTGCCAGCAGCTTGGGACTAGCGGGAGAGTACGAGCAGTACTTC	CASSLGLAGEYEQYF
TRBJ2-4	NA	NA	TRBV7-9	TGTGCCAGCAGCTCCGAGCCATCAGGGTCGAGCAAAAACATTCAGTACTTC	CASSSEPSGSSKNIQYF
TRBJ1-5	few	NA	TRBV6-5	TGTGCCAGCAGTTACTCCCAGTCGGGGCAGCCCCAGCATTTT	CASSYSQSGQPQHF
TRBJ2-7	NA	NA	TRBV9	TGTGCCAGCAGCCGGGCTGGCGGGCCTTCCTACGAGCAGTACTTC	CASSRAGGPSYEQYF
TRBJ2-7	NA	NA	TRBV28	TGTGCCAGCAGTTGGGCTGCGATGGGGGGCGGAAGGGAAGGGCAGTACTTC	CASSWAAMGGGREGQYF
TRBJ2-4	NA	NA	TRBV10-1	TGCGCCAGCAGTGACGAGGGGGACATTCAGTACTTC	CASSDEGDIQYF
TRBJ2-7	NA	TRBD2	TRBV6-5	TGTGCCAGCAGTTACAGGACTAGCGTCCACGAGCAGTACTTC	CASSYRTSVHEQYF
TRBJ2-1	NA	TRBD2	TRBV9	TGTGCCAGCAGCGGAGGACTAGCGGGATACGATGAGCAGTTCTTC	CASSGGLAGYDEQFF
TRBJ2-7	NA	NA	TRBV7-2	TGTGCCAGCAGCTTAGAAGCTCGGATGATGGGCTACGAGCAGTACTTC	CASSLEARMMGYEQYF
TRBJ2-7	NA	TRBD1	TRBV27	TGTGCCAGCAGTTTTCAGGGGGCGGTAGACGAGCAGTACTTC	CASSFQGAVDEQYF
TRBJ2-7	NA	TRBD1	TRBV29-1	TGCAGCGTCCTACAGGGGGACTCCTACGAGCAGTACTTC	CSVLQGDSYEQYF
TRBJ1-2	NA	TRBD1	TRBV27	TGTGCCAGCAGTTTATCGGGGACAGCCTTCTATGGCTACACCTTC	CASSLSGTAFYGYTF
TRBJ1-1	NA	TRBD1	TRBV6-5	TGTGCCAGCAGTTACTCGACAGGGGAGTTGGTCACTGAAGCTTTCTTT	CASSYSTGELVTEAFF
TRBJ2-1	NA	NA	TRBV28	TGTGCCAGCAGAACCACGACGAGCTCCTACAATGAGCAGTTCTTC	CASRTTTSSYNEQFF
TRBJ2-5	NA	NA	TRBV7-9	TGTGCCAGCAGCTTTCTTCTTCTGGGGGAGACCCAGTACTTC	CASSFLLLGETQYF
TRBJ1-3	NA	NA	TRBV28	TGTGCCAGCAGTTTCGGAGAGCTTACTGGAAACACCATATATTTT	CASSFGELTGNTIYF
TRBJ2-7	NA	NA	TRBV7-9	TGTGCCAGCAGCTTAGCACAGAGGCACTACGAGCAGTACTTC	CASSLAQRHYEQYF
TRBJ2-1	NA	NA	TRBV28	TGTGCCAGCAGTTCCCACAGGGAGGTATCCTACAATGAGCAGTTCTTC	CASSSHREVSYNEQFF
TRBJ2-7	NA	NA	TRBV13	TGTGCCAGCAGCGCGGGACTTGTACCCTACGAGCAGTACTTC	CASSAGLVPYEQYF
TRBJ1-2	NA	NA	TRBV27	TGTGCCAGCAGTTTAGGGGCCGGCGCACTCTATGGCTACACCTTC	CASSLGAGALYGYTF
TRBJ1-3	NA	NA	TRBV7-9	TGTGCCAGCAGCGCCCAGGGAAACACCATATATTTT	CASSAQGNTIYF
TRBJ2-3	NA	NA	TRBV4-2	TGTGCCAGCAGCCAAGGTGGGGTTAGCACAGATACGCAGTATTTT	CASSQGGVSTDTQYF